The rows below give T cell receptor beta chains drawn from one sample of a study of blood T cell repertoires in COVID-19. Profiled with immunoSEQ multiplex PCR; TCRdb holds only in-frame clones, not every one. This sample has a few hundred thousand clones, with about 85% found just once. The sample comprised peripheral blood. These receptors came from a man between 65 and 79 years old with acute or convalescent COVID-19. The CDR3 runs from the conserved cysteine through the conserved F or W. Fields, in order: CDR3 protein, CDR3 DNA, V gene, J gene, D gene, clone size. D genes are given only for firm matches. Not every row has a clone size; where given, it reads once, few, many or a size class.

CASSWRLAGDYEQYF,TGTGCCAGCAGCTGGCGACTAGCGGGAGACTACGAGCAGTACTTC,TRBV7-4,TRBJ2-7,TRBD2,once
CASSPTGTGPYEQYF,TGTGCCAGCTCACCAACCGGGACAGGGCCCTACGAGCAGTACTTC,TRBV18,TRBJ2-7,TRBD1,.
CASSPPSGREKLFF,TGTGCCAGCTCACCACCGTCAGGGAGGGAAAAACTGTTTTTT,TRBV18,TRBJ1-4,.,.
CASSPLAGPQETQYF,TGTGCCAGCAGTCCCTTAGCGGGTCCCCAAGAGACCCAGTACTTC,TRBV9,TRBJ2-5,TRBD2,.
CASSKNSF,TGTGCCAGCAGCAAAAACTCCTTC,TRBV21-1,TRBJ1-2,.,.
CASSVDRALRGYTF,TGTGCCAGTAGTGTTGACAGGGCTCTTCGCGGCTACACCTTC,TRBV19,TRBJ1-2,TRBD1,.
CSVASGGGYTF,TGCAGCGTTGCCTCCGGGGGTGGCTACACCTTC,TRBV29-1,TRBJ1-2,.,.
CATSREFGTSGNTIYF,TGTGCCACCAGCAGAGAGTTCGGGACATCTGGAAACACCATATATTTT,TRBV15,TRBJ1-3,.,.
CATSGRDSMGEQFF,TGTGCCACCAGCGGACGGGACTCCATGGGTGAGCAGTTCTTC,TRBV15,TRBJ2-1,.,.
CSASRGTSGSFSSSYEQYF,TGCAGTGCTAGTAGGGGAACTAGCGGGAGTTTTAGCTCATCCTACGAGCAGTACTTC,TRBV20-1,TRBJ2-7,TRBD2,.
CASRPPRGNTEAFF,TGTGCCAGCAGACCCCCCAGAGGGAACACTGAAGCTTTCTTT,TRBV7-8,TRBJ1-1,.,.
CASKRGGAEKLFF,TGCGCCAGCAAGAGGGGAGGAGCGGAAAAACTGTTTTTT,TRBV5-1,TRBJ1-4,.,.
CASSLRQGQETQYF,TGTGCCAGCAGCTTAAGACAGGGGCAAGAGACCCAGTACTTC,TRBV7-2,TRBJ2-5,TRBD1,.
CASNWDRVSNVLTF,TGTGCCAGCAACTGGGACAGAGTTTCCAACGTCCTGACTTTC,TRBV2,TRBJ2-6,TRBD1,.
CASSLAGGYGYTF,TGTGCCAGCAGCCTGGCAGGGGGCTATGGCTACACCTTC,TRBV7-9,TRBJ1-2,TRBD1,.
CASSGTGDWYGYTF,TGTGCCAGCAGCGGGACAGGGGATTGGTATGGCTACACCTTC,TRBV3-1/TRBV3-2,TRBJ1-2,TRBD1,.
CASSYSLGQGKVEQFF,TGTGCCAGCAGTTACTCATTGGGACAGGGGAAAGTTGAGCAGTTCTTC,TRBV6-6,TRBJ2-1,TRBD1,.
CASSSRVSSNQPQHF,TGTGCCAGCAGTTCCAGGGTTTCGAGCAATCAGCCCCAGCATTTT,TRBV28,TRBJ1-5,.,.
CATKGTVSETQYF,TGTGCCACCAAGGGGACAGTATCGGAGACCCAGTACTTC,TRBV24-1,TRBJ2-5,TRBD1,.
CASSLGTPGNQPQHF,TGTGCCAGCAGTTTAGGGACACCAGGCAATCAGCCCCAGCATTTT,TRBV28,TRBJ1-5,.,.
CASSPRTWTSGAGFREQFF,TGTGCCAGCAGTCCTAGGACCTGGACTAGCGGGGCTGGATTCAGGGAGCAGTTCTTC,TRBV28,TRBJ2-1,TRBD2,.
CAWSIQDNQPQHF,TGTGCCTGGAGTATCCAGGATAATCAGCCCCAGCATTTT,TRBV30,TRBJ1-5,.,few